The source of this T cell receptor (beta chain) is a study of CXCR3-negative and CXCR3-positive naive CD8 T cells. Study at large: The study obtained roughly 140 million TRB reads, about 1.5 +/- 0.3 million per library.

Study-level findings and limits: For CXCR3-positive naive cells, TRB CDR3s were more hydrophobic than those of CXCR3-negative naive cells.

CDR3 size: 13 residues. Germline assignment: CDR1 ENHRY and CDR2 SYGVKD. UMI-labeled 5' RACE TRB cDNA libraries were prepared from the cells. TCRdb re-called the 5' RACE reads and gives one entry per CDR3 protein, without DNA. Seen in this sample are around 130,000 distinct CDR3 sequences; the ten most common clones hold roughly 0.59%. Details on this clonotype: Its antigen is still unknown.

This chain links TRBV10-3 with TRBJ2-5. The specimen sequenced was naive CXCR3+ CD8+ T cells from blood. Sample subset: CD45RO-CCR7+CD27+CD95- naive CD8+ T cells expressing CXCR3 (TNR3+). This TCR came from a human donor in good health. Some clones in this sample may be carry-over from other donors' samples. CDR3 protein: CAISESSGETQYF.